The T cell receptor (beta chain) under discussion was sequenced for a study of blood T cell repertoires in COVID-19 (dated by TCRdb to about 2020). Broadly, across the study: Collaborator samples came from the United States, Italy and Spain and covered acute and convalescent phases of COVID-19. The prospective study material was composed of cDNA or gDNA derived from T cells, B-cell-depleted T cells, or PBMCs. The dataset comprised deeply sampled blood TCRbeta repertoires from subjects exposed to, actively infected with, or recovered from COVID-19. The repertoires were released in a freely available public database intended as a resource for research on the immune response to SARS-CoV-2. Samples were obtained from the ongoing ImmuneRACE study (first 160 participants) and from some 1,200 subjects provided by 6 global collaborators. A de-identified subject ID, COVID-19 status, age in years and sex were almost always included in the sample metadata. HLA class I and class II types, where available, came from metadata supplied by the sample provider rather than from assay-based typing. What the authors observed across the whole study: How much clinical and demographic metadata was included differed by source and by participant, and the metadata was provided uncurated.

TCRbeta CDR3 regions were amplified from genomic DNA by means of the immunoSEQ Assay, a bias-controlled multiplex PCR. The paper's processing steps were these. Nucleated cell counts per sample were estimated from amplification of reference gene primers within the assay. To quantify the absolute abundance of each unique TCRbeta CDR3 rearrangement, sequence reads were collapsed and filtered. For each sample, productive Simpson clonality was calculated by taking the square root of Simpson's diversity index across productive rearrangements. Drawn from immuneACCESS, this table holds only the in-frame rearrangements with V and J called that TCRdb kept. Clones are partly lost; checked studies trace under half to an unresolved V gene and leave the rest unexplained. V, J and clone size reflect that table, while D and trimming were determined from the DNA. The sample profile shows about 250,000 clones; 75% to 85% of them were found once. The top ten constitute about 4.4% of the sample.

The collaborating institutions used their own protocols to collect whole blood in K2EDTA tubes. For TCRbeta analysis, collaborator samples were shipped as frozen whole blood, as isolated PBMCs, or as DNA extracted from either sample type. With regard to this clone: Its antigen is not yet known. Within one base of it there is no much larger clone, and no base qualities were kept.

From V the trimming removes 5 bases and from J it removes 6 bases, while the gene matches leave 8 bases of the junction unaccounted for. From the germline V gene (reference sequence), CDR1 is LNHNV and CDR2 is YYDKDF. Counted from cysteine to phenylalanine, this CDR3 has 14 amino acids. Solely the CDR3 DNA is kept, with 42 bases framed from the first base. Sequencing used peripheral blood. The sequence came from a woman in her 70s with acute or convalescent COVID-19. The receptor chain draws on TRBV15 and TRBJ2-7; TRBD1 lines up with 9 middle nucleotides. The CDR3 has the sequence CATSAPGQGAEQYF. The bases read TGTGCCACCAGCGCACCGGGACAGGGTGCCGAGCAGTACTTC. This CDR3, with the reference TRBV15 and TRBJ2-7 proteins standing in past its ends, gives the full variable domain DAMVIQNPRYQVTQFGKPVTLSCSQTLNHNVMYWYQQKSSQAPKLLFHYYDKDFNNEADTPDNFQSRRPNTSFCFLDIRSPGLGDTAMYLCATSAPGQGAEQYFGPGTRLTVT.